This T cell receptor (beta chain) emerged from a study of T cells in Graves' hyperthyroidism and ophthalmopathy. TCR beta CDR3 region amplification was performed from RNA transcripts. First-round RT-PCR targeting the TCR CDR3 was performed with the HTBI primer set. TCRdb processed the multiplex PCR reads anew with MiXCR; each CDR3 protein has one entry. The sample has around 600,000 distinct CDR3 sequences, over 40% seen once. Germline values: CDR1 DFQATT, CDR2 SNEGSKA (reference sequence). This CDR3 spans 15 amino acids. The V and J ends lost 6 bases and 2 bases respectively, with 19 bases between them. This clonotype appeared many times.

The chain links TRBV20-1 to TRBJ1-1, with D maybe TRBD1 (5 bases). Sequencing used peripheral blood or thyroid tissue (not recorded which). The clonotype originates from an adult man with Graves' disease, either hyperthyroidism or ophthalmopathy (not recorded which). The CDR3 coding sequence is TGCAGTGCCCCTGGGGGGAGGAGGGGTAACACTGAAGCTTTCTTT. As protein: CSAPGGRRGNTEAFF.